This T cell receptor beta chain was sequenced during a study of shared clonotypes between healthy human individuals. For the study at large: Donors had three CD4 naive, three CD4 memory, two CD8 naive and one CD8 memory plate apiece.

An approximately 200 ng quantity of DNA, 32,000 or so T cell genomes, went into the sorted-subset replicate PCRs. The repertoire was sequenced with immunoSEQ multiplex PCR; TCRdb's copy has only in-frame clones and lacks some. Seen here are about 680,000 clones, around three quarters observed once, and the top ten hold around 1.7%. Study-wide results and limits: Sampling covered blood only; tissue repertoires likely differ.

About this clone: Its target is unknown.

CD45RA+ naive and CD45RA-negative memory subsets were separated from CD4+ cells. Material: memory CD4+ T cells sorted from blood. The subset was: CD45RA-negative fraction. This TCR came from a woman younger than 45 in good health.

The chain's CDR3 is CATSGRVDTQYF. In DNA, the CDR3 is TGTGCCACTAGCGGGAGGGTGGATACGCAGTATTTT. The rearrangement uses TRBV28 and TRBJ2-3, with TRBD2 identical over 12 bases. The germline CDR1 and CDR2 sequences are MDHEN and SYDVKM. The CDR3 contains 12 residues. V was pared by 10 bases and J by 6 bases, with 2 bases of the junction left unmatched.